These 32 T cell receptor beta chains originate from one sample sequenced in a study of CD8 T cells in ankylosing spondylitis. TCRdb passed the 5' RACE reads through MiXCR, listing each CDR3 protein once. The sample carries roughly 170,000 distinct CDR3 sequences, 8.5% to 10% recorded once. Sequenced: blood, either unsorted or a sorted T cell fraction (not recorded which). The receptors here all came from a female donor with ankylosing spondylitis or in good health (not recorded which).

This clonotype was picked up a small number of times. The J gene is TRBJ2-1, the V gene TRBV28; D tentatively fits TRBD1 or TRBD2 (5 bases each). Trimming took 8 bases from V and 0 from J, leaving 20 bases between them. This CDR3 spans 17 amino acids. The germline V gene encodes CDR1 MDHEN and CDR2 SYDVKM. Here the CDR3 reads CASGPRDPRGSYNEQFF. CDR3 nucleotide sequence: TGTGCCAGCGGCCCGAGGGACCCACGGGGCTCCTACAATGAGCAGTTCTTC.

The sample holds many counts of this clonotype. This chain uses TRBV29-1 with TRBJ1-1; D unresolved. This CDR3 has 10 amino acids. The germline V gene encodes CDR1 SQVTM and CDR2 ANQGSEA. V was trimmed by 2 bases and J by 4 bases, leaving 2 bases between them. The CDR3 loop is CSVESTEAFF. The CDR3 DNA reads TGCAGCGTTGAAAGCACTGAAGCTTTCTTT. Together with reference TRBV29-1 and TRBJ1-1, the CDR3 gives the full variable domain: SAVISQKPSRDICQRGTSLTIQCQVDSQVTMMFWYRQQPGQSLTLIATANQGSEATYESGFVIDKFPISRPNLTFSTLTVSNMSPEDSSIYLCSVESTEAFFGQGTRLTVV.

This clonotype came up a few times. This chain links TRBV6-5 with TRBJ2-5; maybe TRBD1 (6 bases). Germline V gene lookup returns CDR1 MNHEY and CDR2 SVGAGI. With 4 bases removed from V and 4 bases from J, the gap between germline ends came to 13 bases. There are 14 residues in the CDR3. The CDR3 DNA sequence: TGTGCCAGCAGTTTCCAGGGGAGAGGAGAGACCCAGTACTTC. Residues: CASSFQGRGETQYF.

The chain recombines TRBV4-1 with TRBJ2-1; 9 positions agree with TRBD2. CDR3 size: 16 residues. Germline V gene lookup returns CDR1 MGHRA and CDR2 YSYEKL. The V gene end was trimmed by 1 base and the J gene end by 6 bases; junction bases not matched to a gene: 7. This CDR3 is CASSQVGGRASNEQFF. In DNA, the CDR3 is TGCGCCAGCAGCCAAGTTGGCGGGAGGGCGAGCAATGAGCAGTTCTTC.

This clonotype was found many times. CDR3 sequence reads: CASSANLDTQYF. The CDR3 nucleotides read TGTGCCAGCAGCGCAAATCTCGATACGCAGTATTTT. J is TRBJ2-3 and V is TRBV9; D unclear. Trimming removed 3 bases from V and 6 bases from J, with 8 bases in between. Germline CDR1 reads SGDLS; CDR2 reads YYNGEE. The CDR3 is 12 amino acids. Supplemented by reference TRBV9 and TRBJ2-3, the full variable domain reads DSGVTQTPKHLITATGQRVTLRCSPRSGDLSVYWYQQSLDQGLQFLIQYYNGEERAKGNILERFSAQQFPDLHSELNLSSLELGDSALYFCASSANLDTQYFGPGTRLTVL.

This clonotype has a handful of counts. This chain connects TRBV5-6 to TRBJ2-7; D is possibly TRBD1 or TRBD2 (5 bases each). CDR1 is SGHDT and CDR2 is YYEEEE in the germline V gene. The CDR3 is made up of 15 amino acids. The V end was cut by 4 bases, the J end by 5 bases, with 19 bases between. Written as DNA, the CDR3 is TGTGCCAGCAGCCCCGCCTGGGCAGGGACGGACGAGCAGTACTTC. Translated, it gives CASSPAWAGTDEQYF.

The chain employs TRBV24-1 and TRBJ1-1; no reliable D call. The length of the CDR3 is 13 residues. The germline V gene has CDR1 KGHDR and CDR2 SFDVKD. Between the trimmed V and J ends, which lost 4 bases and 7 bases, there was a span of 12 bases. The CDR3 DNA is TGTGCCACCAGTGAAACGGGAAGGGATGAAGCTTTCTTT. This codes for CATSETGRDEAFF.

This clonotype was recorded many times. The chain combines TRBV7-6 with TRBJ2-7, with D possibly being TRBD1 (6 bases). Germline V gives CDR1 SGHVS, CDR2 FNYEAQ. V shed 5 bases and J shed 3 bases, with 17 bases lying between them. This CDR3 contains 15 residues. The CDR3 protein is CASSPGTPNIYEQYF. Here the CDR3 DNA reads TGTGCCAGCAGCCCCGGGACACCAAACATCTACGAGCAGTACTTC.

This clonotype was detected only a few times. This chain connects TRBV4-3 to TRBJ1-1, with a weak D call TRBD1 (5 bases). With 4 bases removed from V and 7 bases from J, the gap between germline ends came to 10 bases. Germline V gene data show CDR1 as LGHNA and CDR2 as YSLEER. The CDR3 length is 12 residues. The CDR3 region has the DNA TGCGCCAGCAGCCTCTGGGGGGGTGAAGCTTTCTTT. Its translation is CASSLWGGEAFF.

This clonotype appeared a few times. This rearrangement joins TRBV6-1 to TRBJ2-2; 12 positions match TRBD1. V shed 5 bases and J 7 bases; nucleotides not matched to a gene: 14. Germline CDR1 reads MNHNS; CDR2 reads SASEGT. The CDR3 length is 18 residues. In nucleotides, the CDR3 is TGTGCCAGCAGTCGATTCCCCCCGGGACAGGGGGCGAACGGGGAGCTGTTTTTT. Its translation is CASSRFPPGQGANGELFF.

V gene TRBV27 combines with J gene TRBJ2-7; D perhaps matches TRBD2 (7 bases). This CDR3 contains 14 residues. V dropped 2 bases and J dropped 2 bases, with 10 bases sitting between them. Germline CDR1 MNHEY, CDR2 SMNVEV (reference sequence). This CDR3 reads CASSLGGGPYEQYF. The CDR3 bases are TGTGCCAGCAGTTTAGGCGGGGGCCCCTACGAGCAGTACTTC.

This clonotype occurred a few times. Here the CDR3 reads CASSGPGLAGGDEQFF. CDR3 DNA sequence: TGTGCCAGCAGCGGTCCCGGACTAGCGGGAGGAGATGAGCAGTTCTTC. The V and J genes are TRBV7-9 and TRBJ2-1; 14 bases map to TRBD2. Germline V gene sequence: CDR1 SEHNR, CDR2 FQNEAQ (reference sequence). The CDR3 consists of 16 residues. V shed 5 bases, J shed 8 bases, and the junction held 8 bases outside the gene matches.

The chain couples TRBV12-3 or TRBV12-4 to TRBJ1-2; D unresolved. The CDR3 has 12 residues. V gave up 4 bases and J gave up 1 base, with 4 bases separating them. CDR3 in amino acids: CASSYDNYGYTF. The CDR3 nucleotides read TGTGCCAGCAGTTACGATAACTATGGCTACACCTTC.

This clonotype was picked up a small number of times. The J gene is TRBJ2-7, the V gene TRBV4-3; D is unclear. The V gene's germline CDR1 is LGHNA and CDR2 YSLEER. The CDR3 has 13 amino acids. V gave up 4 bases and J gave up 5 bases, with 12 bases separating them. CDR3 nucleotides: TGCGCCAGCAGCCTTTTCAGGAGCGACGAGCAGTACTTC. Translating gives CASSLFRSDEQYF.

This clonotype has a count of ten or more. The V call is TRBV14, the J call TRBJ2-1; the D gene is possibly TRBD2 (5 bases). The V end lost 1 base, the J end lost 3 bases, and 13 bases lay between the germline ends. The V gene's germline CDR1 is SGHDN and CDR2 FVKESK. The CDR3 totals 16 residues. The CDR3, as DNA: TGTGCCAGCAGCCAAGCCGTAAGAGGGAGCTACAATGAGCAGTTCTTC. This encodes CASSQAVRGSYNEQFF.

The V and J genes are TRBV29-1 and TRBJ1-2; D not certain. The CDR3 has 14 residues. Per the germline V gene, CDR1 is SQVTM and CDR2 is ANQGSEA. Trimming left V 3 bases short and J 1 base short, with 12 bases between. CDR3 region: CSVEGRTYNYGYTF. The CDR3 coding sequence is TGCAGCGTTGAGGGCAGGACCTATAACTATGGCTACACCTTC. Variable domain in full (rest from reference TRBV29-1 and TRBJ1-2): SAVISQKPSRDICQRGTSLTIQCQVDSQVTMMFWYRQQPGQSLTLIATANQGSEATYESGFVIDKFPISRPNLTFSTLTVSNMSPEDSSIYLCSVEGRTYNYGYTFGSGTRLTVV.

This chain uses TRBV11-2 with TRBJ1-2; D might be TRBD1 (5 bases). Trimming left V 0 bases short and J 3 bases short, with 14 bases between. Germline CDR1 is SGHAT and CDR2 is FQNNGV. The CDR3 is 16 residues long. The CDR3, as DNA: TGTGCCAGCAGCTTAGAAGGTCCGGGGGTTGACTATGGCTACACCTTC. Residues: CASSLEGPGVDYGYTF.

This clonotype was counted many times. The chain uses TRBV12-3 or TRBV12-4 and TRBJ1-5; no clear D gene. V gave up 5 bases and J gave up 0 bases, with 17 bases separating them. CDR3 length: 17 residues. The CDR3 protein is CASSLRIRQYSNQPQHF. DNA for the CDR3: TGTGCCAGCAGTCTCAGGATTCGGCAGTATAGCAATCAGCCCCAGCATTTT.

The V and J genes are TRBV7-6 and TRBJ2-1, with 12 bases identical to TRBD2. This CDR3 spans 18 amino acids. Unmatched junction bases numbered 8, after V lost 1 base and J lost 4 bases. Germline values: CDR1 SGHVS, CDR2 FNYEAQ. CDR3 protein: CASSLGKTSGSDYNEQFF. CDR3 DNA sequence: TGTGCCAGCAGCTTAGGGAAGACTAGCGGGAGCGATTACAATGAGCAGTTCTTC.

The chain uses TRBV6-1 and TRBJ2-3, with 8 bases lining up with TRBD2. CDR1 is MNHNS, CDR2 SASEGT, per germline. The CDR3 spans 16 residues. With 3 bases clipped from V and 5 bases from J, the junction kept 10 bases outside the gene matches. CDR3 residues: CASSDNVGRAGDTQYF. Written as DNA, the CDR3 is TGTGCCAGCAGTGATAATGTCGGGAGGGCCGGAGATACGCAGTATTTT.

The sample holds a few counts of this clonotype. The V gene is TRBV29-1, the J gene TRBJ2-3; D is ambiguous. V lost 6 bases and J lost 6, with 25 bases in between. The CDR3 is 16 amino acids. Germline assignment: CDR1 SQVTM and CDR2 ANQGSEA. CDR3 sequence: CSVPGRQPPTLDTQYF. The CDR3 bases are TGCAGCGTCCCTGGTAGGCAGCCTCCTACACTGGATACGCAGTATTTT.

This chain uses TRBV27 with TRBJ1-1; 8 nucleotides line up with TRBD1. With 5 bases clipped from V and 11 bases from J, the junction kept 16 bases outside the gene matches. CDR1 is MNHEY, CDR2 SMNVEV, per germline (reference sequence). The CDR3 runs 15 residues. This chain's CDR3 is CASSPPDRGATMAFF. CDR3 DNA: TGTGCCAGCAGTCCTCCCGACAGGGGCGCGACAATGGCTTTCTTT.

This clonotype was seen a few times. The rearrangement joins TRBV12-3 or TRBV12-4 to TRBJ1-2; D possibly corresponds to TRBD1 (6 bases). Trimming removed 2 bases from V and 4 bases from J, with 11 bases in between. The CDR3 sequence is 14 residues long. CDR3 region: CASSLRGALYGYTF. CDR3 in DNA: TGTGCCAGCAGTTTAAGGGGGGCTCTCTATGGCTACACCTTC.

This clonotype was counted a few times. V is TRBV27 and J is TRBJ2-3, with TRBD1 identical over 8 bases. The CDR3 is 14 residues long. J gave up 4 bases and V 5 bases, and 5 bases lay outside the gene matches. Germline loops: CDR1 MNHEY, CDR2 SMNVEV (reference sequence). CDR3 nucleotides: TGTGCCAGCAGTATTACAGGGGGTGCAGATACGCAGTATTTT. Protein: CASSITGGADTQYF.

V and J are TRBV20-1 and TRBJ2-7; 10 bases line up with TRBD2. The CDR3 runs to 13 residues. In germline, CDR1 is DFQATT, CDR2 SNEGSKA (reference sequence). Unmatched junction bases numbered 0, after V lost 1 base and J lost 3 bases. CDR3 DNA: TGCAGTGCTAGAGTAGCGGGAGGCTACGAGCAGTACTTC. The encoded protein is CSARVAGGYEQYF.

This clonotype has a handful of counts. The chain is built from TRBV12-5 and TRBJ2-1; no clear D. The CDR3 is 15 residues long. Germline values: CDR1 LGHNT, CDR2 FRNRAP. Trimming removed 6 bases at V and 0 bases at J, with 12 bases between. For the CDR3, the DNA is TGTGCTAGTGGCTCTGACACGAGCTCCTACAATGAGCAGTTCTTC. Translation: CASGSDTSSYNEQFF.

V gene TRBV7-6 combines with J gene TRBJ2-1; 9 bases agree with TRBD2. The CDR3 contains 15 residues. V dropped 2 bases and J dropped 4; count of bases not matched to a gene: 3. Germline lookup yields CDR1 SGHVS and CDR2 FNYEAQ. CDR3 in amino acids: CASSLSGRIYNEQFF. The CDR3 DNA is TGTGCCAGCAGCTTAAGCGGGAGGATTTACAATGAGCAGTTCTTC.

This sequence joins TRBV12-3 or TRBV12-4 and TRBJ2-2; possibly TRBD1 or TRBD2 for D (5 bases each). Trimming left V 5 bases short and J 3 bases short, with 10 bases between. The CDR3 has 14 residues. The CDR3 DNA reads TGTGCCAGCAGTGATCAGGGAGACACCGGGGAGCTGTTTTTT. It yields the protein CASSDQGDTGELFF.

Only a few counts were recorded for this clonotype. This chain links TRBV7-9 with TRBJ2-7; D may match TRBD1 or TRBD2 (5 bases each). The germline CDR1 and CDR2 sequences are SEHNR and FQNEAQ (reference sequence). This CDR3 has 14 amino acids. Trimming stripped 5 bases from V and 3 bases from J, with 14 bases between. The CDR3 coding sequence is TGTGCCAGCAGCCTACCGACAGACTACTACGAGCAGTACTTC. It is translated as CASSLPTDYYEQYF.

This clonotype was picked up many times. This chain links TRBV11-1 with TRBJ2-7, with D unresolved. CDR3 length: 18 residues. Trimming pared 5 bases from V and 2 bases from J, leaving 25 bases between. The germline CDR1 and CDR2 sequences are SGHAT and FQDESV (reference sequence). In DNA form, the CDR3 reads TGTGCCAGCAGCGCGAGTAAGGGATCGAGGCCCGACGCCTACGAGCAGTACTTC. Translation: CASSASKGSRPDAYEQYF.

This clonotype was observed at least ten times. The V gene is TRBV2, the J gene TRBJ2-1; 9 nucleotides align to TRBD2. Germline V CDR1 and CDR2: SNHLY, FYNNEI. Trimming removed 8 bases from V and 0 bases from J; junction bases left unmatched: 11. This CDR3 comprises 17 residues. CDR3 amino acids: CASEEAGGPSSYNEQFF. The CDR3 DNA follows: TGTGCCAGCGAGGAAGCGGGAGGTCCAAGCTCCTACAATGAGCAGTTCTTC.

CDR3 amino acids: CASSLAVRSTDTQYF. CDR3 bases: TGTGCCAGCAGTTTAGCAGTTAGGAGCACAGATACGCAGTATTTT. The V gene is TRBV12-3 or TRBV12-4, the J gene TRBJ2-3; no reliable D call. This CDR3 has 15 amino acids. V was clipped by 0 bases and J by 0 bases, with 7 bases between them.